The entry below describes one T cell receptor beta chain. Its antigen remains unknown. The data are from a study of shared clonotypes between healthy human individuals. Germline V lookup: CDR1 LNHDA, CDR2 SQIVND (reference sequence). This CDR3 spans 15 amino acids. V was clipped by 6 bases and J by 0 bases, with 12 bases between them. As defined, naive CD8 cells were CD45RO-negative and positively selected for CCR7, with terminally differentiated effector memory CD45RA+ cells excluded. Study observations and caveats: Investigators expected sequencing depth to affect clonotype sharing among donors.

Produced via immunoSEQ multiplex PCR; TCRdb's table is partial and in-frame only. The table shows roughly 2.1 million clones, with approximately 94% occurring only once. The source of this sequence is a man between 18 and 35 years old in good health. Some clones in this sample may be carry-over from other donors' samples. V is TRBV19 and J is TRBJ1-5; possibly TRBD1 for D (6 bases). The material sequenced was naive CD8+ T cells from PBMCs. CDR3 in amino acids: CASRVDRYSNQPQHF. The CDR3 nucleotides are TGTGCCAGTAGAGTGGACAGATATAGCAATCAGCCCCAGCATTTT.